Presented here are 7 T cell receptor beta chains from one specimen sequenced in a study of beta chain features in type 1 diabetes. Study-wide points: When Type 1 diabetes patients were examined, their TCRB CDR3s proved moderately but significantly shorter in all four CD4+ subsets.

Expressed TCRB transcripts were sequenced because the entire RNA isolate underwent reverse transcription. Clones were read by immunoSEQ multiplex PCR, and TCRdb kept only the in-frame ones, dropping some. The repertoire consists of approximately 260,000 clones, with about a fifth occurring once and the leading ten covering around 0.029%. Their antigen targets remain unknown. Sequencing was carried out using naive CD4+ T cells from blood. These receptors all come from a woman between 40 and 50 years old with type 1 diabetes.

V usage is TRBV6-5 and J usage is TRBJ2-1; maybe TRBD2 (7 bases). This CDR3 region has 15 residues. V was shortened by 8 bases and J by 8 bases, with 22 bases between the two germline ends. Germline CDR1 reads MNHEY; CDR2 reads SVGAGI. CDR3: CASRLGGGGPDEQFF. CDR3 nucleotides: TGTGCCAGCCGCCTGGGAGGGGGAGGGCCCGATGAGCAGTTCTTC.

The gene calls are TRBV6-6 and TRBJ2-1, with TRBD1 as a possible D gene (5 bases). V shed 6 bases and J shed 7 bases, with 10 bases lying between them. The CDR3 has 12 amino acids. Germline lookup yields CDR1 MNHNY and CDR2 SVGAGI (reference sequence). CDR3 residues: CASSPPGNEQFF. Written as DNA, the CDR3 is TGTGCCAGCAGCCCCCCAGGGAATGAGCAGTTCTTC.

Worth noting for this clone: Other nucleotide sequences in the sample specify the same CDR3. The chain employs TRBV5-1 and TRBJ1-1; D gene uncertain. CDR1 and CDR2 (germline): SGHRS, YFSETQ. With 7 bases removed from V and 3 bases from J, the gap between germline ends came to 13 bases. This CDR3 contains 13 residues. CDR3 sequence: CASSLGRDTEAFF. CDR3 DNA: TGCGCCAGCTCCCTGGGTCGGGACACTGAAGCTTTCTTT. The whole variable domain, remainder taken from reference TRBV5-1 and TRBJ1-1, is KAGVTQTPRYLIKTRGQQVTLSCSPISGHRSVSWYQQTPGQGLQFLFEYFSETQRNKGNFPGRFSGRQFSNSRSEMNVSTLELGDSALYLCASSLGRDTEAFFGQGTRLTVV.

The chain joins TRBV30 to TRBJ2-7; possibly TRBD1 for D (5 bases). The V end lost 7 bases, the J end lost 2 bases, and 18 bases lay between the germline ends. This CDR3 spans 14 amino acids. From germline, CDR1 is GTSNPN and CDR2 SVGIG (reference sequence). The CDR3 here is CASLGQARAYEQYF. The CDR3 DNA follows: TGTGCCTCCTTGGGGCAGGCCCGGGCCTACGAGCAGTACTTC.

There are a few counts of this clone. The chain has TRBV29-1 and TRBJ2-5; D is perhaps TRBD2 (5 bases). Germline loops: CDR1 SQVTM, CDR2 ANQGSEA. The length of the CDR3 is 12 residues. V lost 3 bases and J 5 bases, leaving 10 bases between the germline ends. In DNA, the CDR3 is TGCAGCGTTGACTCGAGGGATGAGACCCAGTACTTC. Amino acid sequence: CSVDSRDETQYF.

This clone was found a few times. The gene calls are TRBV7-8 and TRBJ2-2; possible D gene TRBD2, 5 bases. Trimming shortened V by 8 bases and J by 7 bases, and 5 bases separated the two germline ends. Germline CDR1 SGHVS, CDR2 FQNEAQ. This CDR3 is 10 amino acids long. The CDR3 bases are TGTGCCAGCGGGAGCGGGGAGCTGTTTTTT. This translates into CASGSGELFF.

The chain couples TRBV28 to TRBJ2-1; 7 bases fit TRBD2. With 8 bases clipped from V and 8 bases from J, the junction kept 15 bases outside the gene matches. The CDR3 extends over 15 amino acids. Germline V CDR1 and CDR2: MDHEN, SYDVKM. Written as DNA, the CDR3 is TGTGCCAGCGGGCTAGCGGAGGGGTACTCTCATGAGCAGTTCTTC. Protein sequence: CASGLAEGYSHEQFF.